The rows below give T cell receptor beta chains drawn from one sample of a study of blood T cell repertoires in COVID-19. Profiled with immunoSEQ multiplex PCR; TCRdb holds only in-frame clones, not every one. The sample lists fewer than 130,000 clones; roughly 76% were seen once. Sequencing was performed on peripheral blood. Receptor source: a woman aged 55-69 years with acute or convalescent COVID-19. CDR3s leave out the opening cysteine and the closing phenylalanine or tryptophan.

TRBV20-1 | SAHQGNEQY
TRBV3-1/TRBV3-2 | ASRAPGGERNTIY
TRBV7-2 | ASSFTGFLEQY
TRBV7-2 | ASSLKRGITDTQY
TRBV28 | ASSLRRDTEAF
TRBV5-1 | ASSLDRGPEAF
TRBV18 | ASSDNPVGGYT
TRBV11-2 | ASRPGQGLGGELF
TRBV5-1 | ASSLDGGAGTEAF
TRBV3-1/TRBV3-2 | ASSKEGADNSPLH
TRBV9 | ASSVEPLAGTGIRAF
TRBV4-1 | ASSPSTSGGAGEQY
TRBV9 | ASTSPGNTIY
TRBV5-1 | ASSLGQREAF
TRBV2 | ASSGSRLAGGPGELF
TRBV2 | ASSEVLEQF
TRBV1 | TSSQGRRQGSPMSYGYT
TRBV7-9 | ASSPKVRVNTEAF
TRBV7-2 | ASSLRAGGAMVGNQPQH
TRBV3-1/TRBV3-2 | ASSPRYNEQF
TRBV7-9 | ASSRTTISGNTIY
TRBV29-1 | SVGQGARQPQH
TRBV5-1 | ASSLQRDNEKLF
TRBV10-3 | AISDREKRGNTIY
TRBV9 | ASSVDPIGNEQY
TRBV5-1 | ASSGGDRRGEKLF
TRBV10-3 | AISEQGVNEQY